Shown below are 28 T cell receptor beta chains from a single sample sequenced in a study of T cell responses to AZD1222 COVID-19 vaccine. Profiled with immunoSEQ multiplex PCR; TCRdb holds only in-frame clones, not every one. The sample has about 130,000 clones, around 90% seen once; the top ten hold 4.4%. The sample was peripheral blood, taken on day 0 of MenACWY control vaccination. Every receptor here comes from an adult in good health.

V gene TRBV28 combines with J gene TRBJ1-6; maybe TRBD1 (6 bases). Germline V lookup: CDR1 MDHEN, CDR2 SYDVKM. Trimming stripped 4 bases from V and 6 bases from J, with 13 bases between. The CDR3 spans 15 residues. The CDR3 loop is CASSSGASLNSPLHF. CDR3 DNA sequence: TGTGCCAGCAGTTCGGGGGCCAGTCTTAATTCACCCCTCCACTTT.

The V call is TRBV7-2, the J call TRBJ2-3; D is perhaps TRBD2 (7 bases). The CDR3 is made up of 16 amino acids. Germline V gene lookup returns CDR1 SGHTA and CDR2 FQGNSA. V was clipped by 5 bases and J by 2 bases, with 17 bases between them. The CDR3 reads CASSQQGGSLTDTQYF. CDR3 bases: TGTGCCAGCAGCCAACAGGGCGGGAGTCTCACAGATACGCAGTATTTT.

The gene calls are TRBV12-3 or TRBV12-4 and TRBJ2-5; the D call may be TRBD1 or TRBD2 (5 bases each). The CDR3 is made up of 12 amino acids. The V end lost 8 bases, the J end lost 5 bases, and 12 bases lay between the germline ends. The CDR3 nucleotides read TGTGCCAGCCGTGGGACGCAGGAGACCCAGTACTTC. The encoded protein is CASRGTQETQYF.

Of note for this clone: At one boundary the junction diverges from the germline segment, which might be a read error. The genes are TRBV9 and TRBJ1-1; no clear D. From germline, CDR1 is SGDLS and CDR2 YYNGEE. The CDR3 is 14 amino acids. This chain's CDR3 is CASSVATVGTEAFF. The CDR3 DNA is TGTGCCAGCAGTGTAGCGACGGTGGGTACTGAAGCTTTCTTT.

The J gene is TRBJ2-7, the V gene TRBV2; 9 positions agree with TRBD1. The CDR3 runs to 13 residues. Germline CDR1 and CDR2: SNHLY and FYNNEI. Losses at the gene ends were 8 bases for V and 2 bases for J; bases not matched to a gene: 4. DNA for the CDR3: TGTGCCAGCTCGACAGGGGGGCCCTACGAGCAGTACTTC. Amino acid sequence: CASSTGGPYEQYF. Using reference TRBV2 and TRBJ2-7 for the parts outside the CDR3, the full variable domain is EPEVTQTPSHQVTQMGQEVILRCVPISNHLYFYWYRQILGQKVEFLVSFYNNEISEKSEIFDDQFSVERPDGSNFTLKIRSTKLEDSAMYFCASSTGGPYEQYFGPGTRLTVT.

CDR3 amino acids: CASSFRGAQPQHF. In DNA, the CDR3 is TGTGCCAGCAGTTTTCGGGGGGCCCAGCCCCAGCATTTT. The V gene is TRBV28, the J gene TRBJ1-5; tentative D call: TRBD1 (6 bases). The germline CDR1 and CDR2 sequences are MDHEN and SYDVKM. Trimming pared 3 bases from V and 7 bases from J, leaving 10 bases between. The length of the CDR3 is 13 residues.

The chain links TRBV5-1 to TRBJ1-5, with unresolved D. The CDR3 consists of 13 residues. Trimming cost V 4 bases and J 3 bases, with 8 bases left between them. CDR1 and CDR2 (germline): SGHRS, YFSETQ. CDR3 amino acids: CASSVGVNQPQHF. CDR3 nucleotide sequence: TGCGCCAGCAGCGTGGGCGTCAATCAGCCCCAGCATTTT.

V is TRBV9 and J is TRBJ2-3, with TRBD2 as a possible D gene (6 bases). V was shortened by 0 bases and J by 0 bases, with 11 bases between the two germline ends. The CDR3 covers 16 residues. Germline loops: CDR1 SGDLS, CDR2 YYNGEE. The CDR3 coding sequence is TGTGCCAGCAGCGTAGCTACCCGGGGGAGCACAGATACGCAGTATTTT. Translation gives CASSVATRGSTDTQYF.

V and J are TRBV11-2 and TRBJ1-5; D is possibly TRBD1 (5 bases). Looked up from germline, CDR1 is SGHAT and CDR2 is FQNNGV. This CDR3 has 15 amino acids. V was trimmed by 4 bases and J by 6 bases, leaving 16 bases between them. CDR3 residues: CASSSDGQRGQPQHF. CDR3 bases: TGTGCCAGCAGCTCTGACGGGCAAAGGGGTCAGCCCCAGCATTTT. Combining the CDR3 with reference TRBV11-2 and TRBJ1-5 gives the whole variable domain EAGVAQSPRYKIIEKRQSVAFWCNPISGHATLYWYQQILGQGPKLLIQFQNNGVVDDSQLPKDRFSAERLKGVDSTLKIQPAKLEDSAVYLCASSSDGQRGQPQHFGDGTRLSIL.

V is TRBV6-2 or TRBV6-3 and J is TRBJ2-7, with TRBD1 matching 9 bases. CDR3 length equals 16 residues. The junction had 9 bases not matched to a gene; V was cut back by 3 bases and J by 3 bases. From germline, CDR1 is MNHEY and CDR2 SVGEGT. For the CDR3, the DNA is TGTGCCAGCAGTTATGGAGGGACAGGGAGGAACTACGAGCAGTACTTC. The encoded protein is CASSYGGTGRNYEQYF.

The chain uses TRBV14 and TRBJ2-1; the D is unclear. Germline CDR1 is SGHDN and CDR2 is FVKESK. The CDR3 extends over 16 amino acids. V lost 1 base and J lost 1, with 11 bases in between. The CDR3 here is CASSQGNTPSYNEQFF. CDR3 in DNA: TGTGCCAGCAGCCAAGGCAACACTCCTTCCTACAATGAGCAGTTCTTC.

The chain combines TRBV12-3 or TRBV12-4 with TRBJ2-5, with 7 bases lining up with TRBD2. CDR3 length: 13 residues. V gave up 7 bases and J gave up 2 bases; unmatched junction bases: 4. This CDR3 reads CASTSGGQETQYF. CDR3 in DNA: TGTGCCAGCACGTCCGGGGGGCAAGAGACCCAGTACTTC.

The rearrangement joins TRBV29-1 to TRBJ2-3, with D maybe TRBD2 (5 bases). From germline, CDR1 is SQVTM and CDR2 ANQGSEA. The CDR3 is 15 amino acids. V lost 4 bases, J lost 2 bases, and 16 bases lay in between. The CDR3 bases are TGCAGCGTTGGGAGAAGCGGAGGCAACACAGATACGCAGTATTTT. Translating gives CSVGRSGGNTDTQYF.

This chain uses TRBV24-1 with TRBJ2-1; 14 bases are shared with TRBD2. Germline lookup yields CDR1 KGHDR and CDR2 SFDVKD. Germline trimming cut 4 bases from V and 0 bases from J; bases unmatched to any gene: 10. The CDR3 loop spans 20 amino acids. The chain's CDR3 is CATSDLPGLAGVSSYNEQFF. The CDR3 DNA follows: TGTGCCACCAGTGACCTACCGGGACTAGCGGGGGTGAGCTCCTACAATGAGCAGTTCTTC.

The V gene is TRBV6-2 or TRBV6-3, the J gene TRBJ2-2; D call uncertain. Germline CDR1 MNHEY, CDR2 SVGEGT. The V and J ends lost 6 bases and 4 bases respectively, with 9 bases between them. The CDR3 extends over 13 amino acids. CDR3 sequence (DNA): TGTGCCAGCAGCCTACAATCCACCGGGGAGCTGTTTTTT. Translating it yields CASSLQSTGELFF.

The chain joins TRBV7-2 to TRBJ2-2; 15 nucleotides match TRBD2. CDR1 and CDR2 (germline): SGHTA, FQGNSA. CDR3 size: 17 residues. Unmatched junction bases numbered 8, after V lost 5 bases and J lost 7 bases. Here the CDR3 DNA reads TGTGCCAGCAGCCCCTGGACTAGCGGGGGGGCAATCGGGGAGCTGTTTTTT. Translation gives CASSPWTSGGAIGELFF. The full variable domain, rest sourced from reference TRBV7-2 and TRBJ2-2, is GAGVSQSPSNKVTEKGKDVELRCDPISGHTALYWYRQSLGQGLEFLIYFQGNSAPDKSGLPSDRFSAERTGGSVSTLTIQRTQQEDSAVYLCASSPWTSGGAIGELFFGEGSRLTVL.

V usage is TRBV6-5 and J usage is TRBJ1-4; 11 nucleotides match TRBD1. Germline CDR1 MNHEY, CDR2 SVGAGI. V was pared by 2 bases and J by 8 bases, with 4 bases of the junction left unmatched. The length of the CDR3 is 15 residues. The CDR3 DNA sequence: TGTGCCAGCAGTTACCGGGGACAGGGGGGAGAAAAACTGTTTTTT. Translation gives CASSYRGQGGEKLFF.

The V and J genes are TRBV24-1 and TRBJ2-7, with 12 bases identical to TRBD1. CDR1 KGHDR and CDR2 SFDVKD come from the germline V gene. The CDR3 has 15 residues. J was trimmed by 6 bases and V by 4 bases; bases with no gene match: 6. CDR3 in DNA: TGTGCCACCAGTGACCCGGGACAGGGGGCGGGCGAGCAGTACTTC. Its protein product is CATSDPGQGAGEQYF.

The V gene is TRBV7-2, the J gene TRBJ1-4; 7 bases line up with TRBD1. V shed 2 bases, J shed 0 bases, and the junction held 3 bases outside the gene matches. The germline V gene has CDR1 SGHTA and CDR2 FQGNSA. This CDR3 has 16 residues. In nucleotides, the CDR3 is TGTGCCAGCAGCTTAAAAGGGGGCGCAACTAATGAAAAACTGTTTTTT. Protein: CASSLKGGATNEKLFF.

The count of this clone is one. The gene calls are TRBV7-2 and TRBJ1-1; 7 bases are shared with TRBD1. The ends lost 1 base at V and 7 bases at J; junction bases unmatched: 6. The CDR3 covers 14 residues. Per the germline V gene, CDR1 is SGHTA and CDR2 is FQGNSA. The CDR3 bases are TGTGCCAGCAGCTTAGTCAGGAGACAGGGTGAAGCTTTCTTT. Its protein is CASSLVRRQGEAFF.

The chain joins TRBV19 to TRBJ1-6, with D uncertain. Germline lookup yields CDR1 LNHDA and CDR2 SQIVND (reference sequence). The CDR3 is made up of 14 amino acids. The V end lost 3 bases, the J end lost 10 bases, and 13 bases lay between the germline ends. For the CDR3, the DNA is TGTGCCAGTAGTATTGGGCAGGTCTACTCACCCCTCCACTTT. The encoded protein is CASSIGQVYSPLHF.

V usage is TRBV7-9 and J usage is TRBJ1-1; D might be TRBD1 (5 bases). Trimming shortened V by 3 bases and J by 5 bases, and 13 bases separated the two germline ends. The CDR3 spans 14 residues. The V gene's germline CDR1 is SEHNR and CDR2 FQNEAQ (reference sequence). The CDR3 is CASSLGGSATEAFF. DNA for the CDR3: TGTGCCAGCAGCTTGGGGGGGTCGGCGACTGAAGCTTTCTTT.

This clone appeared once. The chain has TRBV6-4 and TRBJ2-1; D uncertain. V dropped 6 bases and J dropped 0 bases, with 12 bases sitting between them. CDR1 and CDR2 (germline): MRHNA, SNTAGT. This CDR3 has 15 amino acids. The CDR3 sequence: CASSAELGSYNEQFF. In DNA, the CDR3 is TGTGCCAGCAGCGCCGAACTTGGCTCCTACAATGAGCAGTTCTTC.

The gene calls are TRBV7-2 and TRBJ2-1; TRBD2 aligns across 10 bases. The CDR3 has 15 residues. Germline V gene lookup returns CDR1 SGHTA and CDR2 FQGNSA. V dropped 4 bases and J dropped 7; count of bases not matched to a gene: 7. CDR3 nucleotide sequence: TGTGCCAGCAGCTCTAGCGGGAGAAGGCGGAATGAGCAGTTCTTC. Its translation: CASSSSGRRRNEQFF.

The CDR3 region is CSVQGTYGYTF. CDR3 nucleotide sequence: TGCAGCGTGCAGGGAACCTATGGCTACACCTTC. This chain joins TRBV29-1 and TRBJ1-2; tentatively, D is TRBD1 (5 bases). The CDR3 covers 11 residues. Trimming shortened V by 6 bases and J by 4 bases, and 9 bases separated the two germline ends. In germline, CDR1 is SQVTM, CDR2 ANQGSEA. The full variable domain, its missing parts supplied by reference TRBV29-1 and TRBJ1-2, is SAVISQKPSRDICQRGTSLTIQCQVDSQVTMMFWYRQQPGQSLTLIATANQGSEATYESGFVIDKFPISRPNLTFSTLTVSNMSPEDSSIYLCSVQGTYGYTFGSGTRLTVV.

The V and J genes are TRBV7-9 and TRBJ1-1; D uncertain. In germline, CDR1 is SEHNR, CDR2 FQNEAQ (reference sequence). Trimming removed 4 bases from V and 3 bases from J, with 12 bases in between. The CDR3 covers 14 residues. The CDR3 sequence is CASSSQLEDTEAFF. The DNA of the CDR3 is TGTGCCAGCAGCTCCCAGCTGGAGGACACTGAAGCTTTCTTT.

This clone was seen only a few times. The J gene is TRBJ1-1, the V gene TRBV10-2, with TRBD1 matching 9 bases. J gave up 5 bases and V 2 bases, and 6 bases lay outside the gene matches. Germline lookup yields CDR1 WSHSY and CDR2 SAAADI. The CDR3 is made up of 15 amino acids. The CDR3 is CASSEPGQGGTEAFF. Written as DNA, the CDR3 is TGCGCCAGCAGTGAGCCGGGACAGGGAGGAACTGAAGCTTTCTTT.

The rearrangement uses TRBV7-2 and TRBJ2-5; D gene ambiguous. The CDR3 has 12 amino acids. Germline-derived CDR1 and CDR2 are SGHTA and FQGNSA. V gave up 4 bases and J gave up 2 bases, with 5 bases separating them. This CDR3 is CASSSVQETQYF. The CDR3 DNA is TGTGCCAGCAGCTCGGTACAAGAGACCCAGTACTTC.